This T cell receptor beta chain was documented in a study of T cell repertoires in cytomegalovirus infection. As for the study in general: CMV infection and matching HLA type were both indicated by public TCR beta signatures.

There are 16 residues in the CDR3. V lost 10 bases and J 3 bases, leaving 22 bases between the germline ends. Germline assignment: CDR1 MNHEY and CDR2 SVGEGT. This clonotype was picked up a small number of times. The antigen remains undetermined. Study-wide points: The cumulative frequency of public TCR beta families distinguished individuals who carried CMV together with the relevant HLA. HLA-C-restricted CMV-specific TCR beta clonotypes were dominant in the ex vivo response.

TCRdb called the reads again in MiXCR, with one record for every CDR3 protein. The sample records about 740,000 distinct CDR3 sequences, 35% to 45% being singletons. The rearrangement links TRBV6-2 or TRBV6-3 to TRBJ2-1; D not resolved. Sequenced sample: PBMCs. This receptor was taken from a human donor in good health (CMV status not recorded). Some clones in this sample may be carry-over from other donors' samples. The CDR3 protein is CATNSGASDLYNEQFF. The CDR3 coding sequence is TGTGCCACCAACTCTGGAGCCTCAGACCTCTACAATGAGCAGTTCTTC.